Listed below are T cell receptor beta chains from one sample, sequenced in a study of cytomegalovirus exposure and HLA in healthy donors. Sequencing used immunoSEQ multiplex PCR; TCRdb keeps in-frame clones, though not all of them. The sample includes 45,000 to 75,000 clones, approximately 63% of them seen just once. Sequencing was performed on PBMCs. The receptors stem from a woman between 55 and 75 years old in good health and CMV-seropositive. The CDR3 runs from the conserved cysteine through the conserved F or W. The D gene is left open where the match is weak. Expanded clones get a size class; other rows say once, few or many, or leave the size out.

TRBV9	-	TRBJ2-6	-	CASSVQTAVGGAGANVLTF	TGTGCCAGCAGCGTCCAAACAGCGGTCGGTGGAGCTGGGGCCAACGTCCTGACTTTC
TRBV6-5	-	TRBJ2-7	-	CASTQGIQIDYEQYF	TGTGCCAGCACCCAGGGTATACAGATAGACTACGAGCAGTACTTC
TRBV30	-	TRBJ2-4	TRBD1	CAFGQGASNIQYF	TGTGCCTTTGGGCAGGGGGCATCAAACATTCAGTACTTC
TRBV7-3	-	TRBJ2-2	TRBD1	CASSSDRATGELFF	TGTGCCAGCAGTTCGGACAGGGCCACCGGGGAGCTGTTTTTT
TRBV7-8	-	TRBJ2-7	TRBD2	CASSGRLAGIYEQYF	TGTGCCAGCAGCGGCAGACTAGCGGGGATCTACGAGCAGTACTTC
TRBV6-6	few	TRBJ2-3	-	CASSYLPSTDTQYF	TGTGCCAGCAGTTATCTCCCCAGCACAGATACGCAGTATTTT
TRBV4-3	few	TRBJ1-2	-	CASSYDRPPDAGGYTF	TGCGCCAGCAGCTATGACCGGCCCCCCGACGCGGGTGGCTACACCTTC
TRBV10-3	-	TRBJ2-3	-	CAIRTGDSDTQYF	TGTGCCATCAGGACGGGGGATAGCGATACGCAGTATTTT
TRBV5-1	-	TRBJ2-3	-	CASSSTGDTSTDTQYF	TGCGCCAGCAGCTCAACTGGGGACACTTCCACAGATACGCAGTATTTT
TRBV4-3	-	TRBJ1-4	TRBD1	CASSKDAGGEKLFF	TGCGCCAGCAGCAAAGACGCAGGGGGCGAAAAACTGTTTTTT
TRBV7-6	once	TRBJ1-2	TRBD1	CASSLGGQGGTDGYTF	TGTGCCAGCAGCTTAGGGGGACAGGGGGGTACGGATGGCTACACCTTC
TRBV19	-	TRBJ2-5	TRBD1	CASSRGTAISETQYF	TGTGCCAGTAGTAGGGGGACAGCGATTTCAGAGACCCAGTACTTC
TRBV5-1	few	TRBJ1-2	TRBD1	CASSTGTGYGYTF	TGCGCCAGCAGCACGGGGACAGGCTATGGCTACACCTTC
TRBV2	once	TRBJ2-1	-	CASSVVRDNEQFF	TGTGCCAGCAGCGTTGTCCGGGACAATGAGCAGTTCTTC
TRBV7-8	-	TRBJ2-1	TRBD2	CASSLVGGGGYNEQFF	TGTGCCAGCAGCTTAGTTGGCGGGGGGGGATACAATGAGCAGTTCTTC
TRBV7-9	-	TRBJ1-3	TRBD1	CASSGDRGLNTIYF	TGTGCCAGCAGCGGGGACAGGGGGCTCAACACCATATATTTT
TRBV5-4	-	TRBJ2-2	TRBD2	CASSLVLAGGFTGELFF	TGTGCCAGCAGCTTGGTGCTAGCGGGGGGTTTCACCGGGGAGCTGTTTTTT
TRBV5-5	-	TRBJ1-1	-	CASSFGPGSTEAFF	TGTGCCAGCAGCTTCGGTCCAGGATCCACTGAAGCTTTCTTT
TRBV27	-	TRBJ2-7	-	CASSELTGTHYEQYF	TGTGCCAGCAGTGAATTGACCGGGACACACTACGAGCAGTACTTC
TRBV6-5	-	TRBJ1-1	-	CASSLTGVTEAFF	TGTGCCAGCAGTTTAACCGGGGTTACTGAAGCTTTCTTT
TRBV4-3	-	TRBJ2-7	TRBD2	CASSQDQRGFASEQYF	TGCGCCAGCAGCCAAGATCAGCGGGGCTTTGCGTCCGAGCAGTACTTC
TRBV7-2	-	TRBJ1-5	TRBD1	CASSRGQGGDQPQHF	TGTGCCAGCAGCCGTGGACAGGGAGGGGACCAGCCCCAGCATTTT
TRBV5-1	-	TRBJ2-5	-	CASSFGGEETQYF	TGCGCCAGCAGCTTTGGGGGCGAAGAGACCCAGTACTTC
TRBV11-2	-	TRBJ2-2	TRBD1	CASSGTGTGNTGELFF	TGTGCCAGCAGCGGGACCGGGACAGGGAACACCGGGGAGCTGTTTTTT
TRBV29-1	-	TRBJ1-2	TRBD1	CSVEKGQGATNYGYTF	TGCAGCGTTGAAAAGGGACAGGGGGCAACTAACTATGGCTACACCTTC
TRBV4-3	-	TRBJ1-2	-	CASSRGVGYGYTF	TGCGCCAGCAGCCGGGGGGTAGGCTATGGCTACACCTTC
TRBV6-5	-	TRBJ1-2	TRBD1	CASSYPGTGDQGYTF	TGTGCCAGCAGTTACCCCGGGACAGGGGATCAGGGCTACACCTTC
TRBV11-3	-	TRBJ2-7	TRBD1	CASSSGTGPYEQYF	TGTGCCAGCAGCTCCGGGACAGGGCCCTACGAGCAGTACTTC
TRBV5-1	-	TRBJ2-2	TRBD1	CASTWGDRDTGELFF	TGCGCCAGCACTTGGGGAGACAGGGACACCGGGGAGCTGTTTTTT
TRBV11-2	-	TRBJ2-2	-	CASSFGGLSAGELFF	TGTGCCAGCAGCTTCGGGGGGCTGTCCGCCGGGGAGCTGTTTTTT
TRBV18	-	TRBJ2-7	-	CASSPRYRDITSLEQYF	TGTGCCAGCTCACCACGTTATCGGGACATCACCTCTTTAGAGCAGTACTTC
TRBV6-1	-	TRBJ2-7	-	CASSAGTYEQYF	TGTGCCAGCAGCGCAGGGACCTACGAGCAGTACTTC
TRBV2	once	TRBJ1-1	-	CASRDYREAFF	TGTGCCAGCAGGGACTACAGGGAAGCTTTCTTT
TRBV28	-	TRBJ1-2	-	CASSGQFAYGYTF	TGTGCCAGCAGTGGACAGTTCGCCTATGGCTACACCTTC
TRBV7-6	-	TRBJ1-3	-	CASSYGGAASSGNTIYF	TGTGCCAGCAGCTACGGTGGGGCGGCGAGCTCTGGAAACACCATATATTTT
TRBV28	medium-sized	TRBJ2-2	TRBD2	CASSDLAGVNTGELFF	TGTGCCAGCAGTGATCTAGCGGGGGTCAACACCGGGGAGCTGTTTTTT
TRBV2	-	TRBJ1-3	-	CASTPSHSGNTIYF	TGTGCCAGCACACCAAGCCACTCTGGAAACACCATATATTTT
TRBV5-1	once	TRBJ2-1	TRBD1	CASSLVDRDNEQFF	TGCGCCAGCAGCTTAGTAGACAGGGACAATGAGCAGTTCTTC
TRBV6-5	few	TRBJ2-7	TRBD1	CASSLSRGLLNEQYF	TGTGCCAGCAGTTTATCCAGGGGGCTTCTCAACGAGCAGTACTTC
TRBV27	-	TRBJ1-4	-	CASSLGRFEKLFF	TGTGCCAGCAGTTTAGGGAGGTTTGAAAAACTGTTTTTT
TRBV29-1	-	TRBJ2-7	-	CSVGGVMGTNSYEQYF	TGCAGCGTTGGGGGGGTGATGGGGACCAACTCCTACGAGCAGTACTTC
TRBV18	once	TRBJ2-7	TRBD1	CASSPDRGKNEQYF	TGTGCCAGCTCACCGGACAGGGGGAAAAACGAGCAGTACTTC
TRBV4-3	-	TRBJ2-7	-	CASSQESVRGSYEQYF	TGCGCCAGCAGCCAAGAGTCGGTCAGGGGCTCCTACGAGCAGTACTTC
TRBV6-6	-	TRBJ1-1	TRBD1	CASSFTSQGDTEAFF	TGTGCCAGCAGTTTTACATCACAGGGGGACACTGAAGCTTTCTTT
TRBV5-4	-	TRBJ2-5	TRBD1	CASSPDRVGETQYF	TGTGCCAGCAGCCCTGACAGGGTTGGAGAGACCCAGTACTTC
TRBV5-1	-	TRBJ2-5	TRBD1	CASSGQGGQETQYF	TGCGCCAGCAGTGGACAGGGTGGTCAGGAGACCCAGTACTTC
TRBV18	-	TRBJ1-1	-	CASSPQELVNTEAFF	TGTGCCAGCTCGCCACAAGAACTAGTGAACACTGAAGCTTTCTTT
TRBV7-3	-	TRBJ2-1	-	CASSVAGYNEQFF	TGTGCCAGCAGCGTCGCAGGGTACAATGAGCAGTTCTTC
TRBV7-2	once	TRBJ1-6	TRBD1	CASSSGQGISSPLHF	TGTGCCAGCAGCTCGGGACAGGGTATTAGCTCACCCCTCCACTTT